Shown below are 8 T cell receptor beta chains from a single sample sequenced in a study of blood T cell repertoires in COVID-19. TCRdb keeps only in-frame clones here, not all; method: immunoSEQ multiplex PCR. Of about 400,000 clones in the sample, nearly 90% were seen once. The sequenced sample was PBMCs or T cells enriched from blood (not recorded which). Receptors were obtained from a woman aged 30 to 39 who had recovered from COVID-19.

The chain recombines TRBV10-3 with TRBJ1-2; 8 bases are a match to TRBD1. This CDR3 has 18 amino acids. The trim removed 6 bases at V and 5 bases at J, leaving 20 bases unmatched. Per the germline V gene, CDR1 is ENHRY and CDR2 is SYGVKD. The CDR3 is CAIRPGQGRTPNLYGYTF. The CDR3 DNA sequence: TGTGCCATCAGACCCGGACAGGGCAGAACCCCCAACTTGTATGGCTACACCTTC.

The genes are TRBV29-1 and TRBJ2-3, with a tentative D call TRBD1 (5 bases). Per germline, CDR1 SQVTM and CDR2 ANQGSEA. CDR3 length equals 12 residues. V lost 4 bases and J lost 3, with 8 bases in between. CDR3 in amino acids: CSVGGATDTQYF. Here the CDR3 DNA reads TGCAGCGTTGGTGGGGCGACAGATACGCAGTATTTT.

The rearrangement joins TRBV5-6 to TRBJ2-1; the D gene is possibly TRBD2 (6 bases). Trimming removed 6 bases at V and 4 bases at J, with 17 bases between. This CDR3 comprises 15 residues. Germline CDR1 reads SGHDT; CDR2 reads YYEEEE. The CDR3 DNA reads TGTGCCAGCATTGGGGGTCGGGGGAAATACAATGAGCAGTTCTTC. It specifies CASIGGRGKYNEQFF.

J is TRBJ1-4 and V is TRBV3-1 (or the pseudogene TRBV3-2); 9 bases align to TRBD1. The CDR3 covers 14 residues. The J segment lost 5 bases and the V segment lost 6 bases, leaving 4 bases of the junction unmatched. Per the germline V gene, CDR1 is LGHDT and CDR2 is YNNKEL (reference sequence). The CDR3 loop is CASSPTGGNEKLFF. The CDR3 DNA follows: TGTGCCAGCAGTCCGACAGGGGGAAATGAAAAACTGTTTTTT.

The sample holds a few counts of this clone. This chain connects TRBV5-1 to TRBJ2-5; TRBD2 agrees at 9 bases. CDR3 length equals 16 residues. Germline V gene data show CDR1 as SGHRS and CDR2 as YFSETQ. V lost 0 bases, J lost 4 bases, and 7 bases stayed unmatched. In nucleotides, the CDR3 is TGCGCCAGCAGCTTGGAAATCGCGGGGGGGAGAGAGACCCAGTACTTC. This gives the protein CASSLEIAGGRETQYF.

The chain couples TRBV2 to TRBJ2-1, with 13 positions matching TRBD2. Germline V gene sequence: CDR1 SNHLY, CDR2 FYNNEI. The V and J ends lost 4 bases and 5 bases, in that order; junction bases with no gene match: 8. The CDR3 has 17 residues. Here the CDR3 reads CASSGYRTSGGDNEQFF. The CDR3 bases are TGTGCCAGCAGTGGGTACCGGACTAGCGGGGGAGACAATGAGCAGTTCTTC.

The CDR3 spells CASSIGGGWNTGELFF. For the CDR3, the DNA is TGTGCCAGTAGTATAGGCGGAGGATGGAACACCGGGGAGCTGTTTTTT. The V call is TRBV19, the J call TRBJ2-2, with D possibly matching TRBD2 (5 bases). The CDR3 spans 16 residues. Between the trimmed V and J ends, which lost 1 base and 1 base, there was a span of 10 bases. CDR1 is LNHDA and CDR2 is SQIVND in the germline V gene (reference sequence).

The J gene is TRBJ2-5, the V gene TRBV4-1, with 10 nucleotides matching TRBD1. The V gene end was trimmed by 6 bases and the J gene end by 1 base; junction bases not matched to a gene: 5. This CDR3 region has 15 residues. From germline, CDR1 is MGHRA and CDR2 YSYEKL. The CDR3 DNA sequence: TGCGCCAGCAGTGCCGGGACAGGGGTCCAAGAGACCCAGTACTTC. Translation: CASSAGTGVQETQYF.